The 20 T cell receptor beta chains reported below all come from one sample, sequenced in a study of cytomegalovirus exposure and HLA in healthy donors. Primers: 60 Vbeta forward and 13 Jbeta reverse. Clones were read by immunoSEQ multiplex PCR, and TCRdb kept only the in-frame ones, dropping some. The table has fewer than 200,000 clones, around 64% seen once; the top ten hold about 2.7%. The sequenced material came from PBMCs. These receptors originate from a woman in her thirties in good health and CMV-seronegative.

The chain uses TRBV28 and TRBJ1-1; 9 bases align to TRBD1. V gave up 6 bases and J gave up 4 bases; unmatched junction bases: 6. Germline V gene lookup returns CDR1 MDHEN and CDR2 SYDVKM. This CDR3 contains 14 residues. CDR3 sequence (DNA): TGTGCCAGCAGCCAAATGGACAGGGGCACTGAAGCTTTCTTT. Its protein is CASSQMDRGTEAFF.

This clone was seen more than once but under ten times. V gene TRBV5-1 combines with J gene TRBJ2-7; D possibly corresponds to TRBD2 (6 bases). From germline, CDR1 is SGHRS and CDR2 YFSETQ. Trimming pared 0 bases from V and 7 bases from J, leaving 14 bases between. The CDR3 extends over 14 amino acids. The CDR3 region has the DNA TGCGCCAGCAGCTTGGCCCGGGGGTCCGGGGAGCAGTACTTC. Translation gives CASSLARGSGEQYF.

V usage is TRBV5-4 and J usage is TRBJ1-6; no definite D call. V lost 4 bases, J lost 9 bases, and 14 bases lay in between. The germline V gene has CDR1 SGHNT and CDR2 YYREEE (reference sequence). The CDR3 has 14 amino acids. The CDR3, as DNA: TGTGCCAGCAGCCTGGGTCTGGAGGGTTCACCCCTCCACTTT. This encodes CASSLGLEGSPLHF.

CDR3 residues: CASSTDTGMVGYTF. CDR3 coding DNA: TGCGCCAGCAGCACGGACACAGGGATGGTGGGCTACACCTTC. The chain employs TRBV4-3 and TRBJ1-2, with D perhaps TRBD1 (6 bases). From germline, CDR1 is LGHNA and CDR2 YSLEER. V lost 5 bases, J lost 8 bases, and 18 bases lay in between. This CDR3 is built from 14 residues.

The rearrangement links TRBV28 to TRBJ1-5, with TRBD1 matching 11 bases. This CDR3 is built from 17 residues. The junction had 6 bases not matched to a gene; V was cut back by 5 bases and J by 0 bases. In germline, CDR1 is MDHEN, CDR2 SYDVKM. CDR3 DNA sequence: TGTGCCAGCAGTCGGGACAGGGGGTTTGTTAGCAATCAGCCCCAGCATTTT. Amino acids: CASSRDRGFVSNQPQHF.

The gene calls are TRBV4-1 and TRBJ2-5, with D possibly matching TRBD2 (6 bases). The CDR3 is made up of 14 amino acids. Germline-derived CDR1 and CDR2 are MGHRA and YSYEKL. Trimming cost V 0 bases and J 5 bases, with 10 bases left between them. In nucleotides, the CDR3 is TGCGCCAGCAGCCAAGAGGCCGCGGGGGAGACCCAGTACTTC. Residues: CASSQEAAGETQYF.

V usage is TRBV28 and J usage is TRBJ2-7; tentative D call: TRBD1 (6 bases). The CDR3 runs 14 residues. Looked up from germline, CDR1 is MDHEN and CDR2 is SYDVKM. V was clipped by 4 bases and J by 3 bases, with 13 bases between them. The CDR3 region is CASSSYRVNYEQYF. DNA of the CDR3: TGTGCCAGCAGTTCCTACAGGGTGAACTACGAGCAGTACTTC.

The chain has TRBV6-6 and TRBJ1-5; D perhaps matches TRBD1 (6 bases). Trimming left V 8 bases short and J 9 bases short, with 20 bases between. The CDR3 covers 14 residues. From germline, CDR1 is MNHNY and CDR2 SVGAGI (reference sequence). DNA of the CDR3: TGTGCCAGCTTTGCTCCAGGGACACCTGGGCCCCAGCATTTT. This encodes CASFAPGTPGPQHF.

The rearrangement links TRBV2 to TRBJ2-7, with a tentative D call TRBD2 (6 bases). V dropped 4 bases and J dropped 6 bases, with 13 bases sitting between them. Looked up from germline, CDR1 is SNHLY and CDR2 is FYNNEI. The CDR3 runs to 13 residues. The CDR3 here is CASSGEVGGEQYF. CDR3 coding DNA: TGTGCCAGCAGTGGGGAGGTTGGGGGCGAGCAGTACTTC.

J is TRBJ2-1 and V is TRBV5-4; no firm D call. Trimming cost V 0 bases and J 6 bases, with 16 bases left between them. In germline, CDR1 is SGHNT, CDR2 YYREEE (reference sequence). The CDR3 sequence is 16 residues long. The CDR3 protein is CASSLAGRRASNEQFF. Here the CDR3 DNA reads TGTGCCAGCAGCTTGGCCGGTCGGAGAGCTAGCAATGAGCAGTTCTTC.

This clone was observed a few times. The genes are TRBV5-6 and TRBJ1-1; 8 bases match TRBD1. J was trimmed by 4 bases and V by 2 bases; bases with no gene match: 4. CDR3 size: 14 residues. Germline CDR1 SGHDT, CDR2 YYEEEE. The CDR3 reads CASSFRGRGTEAFF. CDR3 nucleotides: TGTGCCAGCAGCTTCAGGGGGCGCGGCACTGAAGCTTTCTTT.

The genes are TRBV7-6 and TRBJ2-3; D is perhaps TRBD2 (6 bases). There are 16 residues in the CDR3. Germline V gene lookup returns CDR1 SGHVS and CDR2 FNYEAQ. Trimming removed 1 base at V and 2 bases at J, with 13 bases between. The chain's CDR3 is CASSLVASGFTDTQYF. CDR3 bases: TGTGCCAGCAGCTTAGTAGCAAGCGGGTTCACAGATACGCAGTATTTT. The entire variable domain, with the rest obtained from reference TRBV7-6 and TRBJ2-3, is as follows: GAGVSQSPRYKVTKRGQDVALRCDPISGHVSLYWYRQALGQGPEFLTYFNYEAQQDKSGLPNDRFSAERPEGSISTLTIQRTEQRDSAMYRCASSLVASGFTDTQYFGPGTRLTVL.

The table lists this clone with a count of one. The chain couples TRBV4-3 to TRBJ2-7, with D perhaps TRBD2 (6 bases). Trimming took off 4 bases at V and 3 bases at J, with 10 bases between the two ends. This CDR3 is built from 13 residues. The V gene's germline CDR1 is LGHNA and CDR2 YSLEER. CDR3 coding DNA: TGCGCCAGCAGCCCCGGGCGGGGCTACGAGCAGTACTTC. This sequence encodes CASSPGRGYEQYF.

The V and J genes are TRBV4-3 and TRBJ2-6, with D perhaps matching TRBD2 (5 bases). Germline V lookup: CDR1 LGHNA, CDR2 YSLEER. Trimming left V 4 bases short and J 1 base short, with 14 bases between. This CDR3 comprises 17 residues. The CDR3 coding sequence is TGCGCCAGCAGCCCCCGAGGGAGTGTATCTGGGGCCAACGTCCTGACTTTC. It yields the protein CASSPRGSVSGANVLTF.

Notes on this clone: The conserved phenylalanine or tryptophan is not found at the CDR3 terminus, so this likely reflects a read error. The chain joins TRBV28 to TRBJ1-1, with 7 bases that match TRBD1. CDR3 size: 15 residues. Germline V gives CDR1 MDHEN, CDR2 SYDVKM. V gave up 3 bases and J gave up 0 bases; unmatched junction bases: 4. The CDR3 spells CASSFQGGMNTEAFV. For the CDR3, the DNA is TGTGCCAGCAGTTTCCAGGGGGGAATGAACACTGAAGCTTTCGTT.

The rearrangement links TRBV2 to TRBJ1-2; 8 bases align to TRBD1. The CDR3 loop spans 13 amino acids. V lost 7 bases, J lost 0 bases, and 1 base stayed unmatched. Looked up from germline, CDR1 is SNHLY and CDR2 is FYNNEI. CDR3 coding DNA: TGTGCCAGCAAGGGACAGGCTAACTATGGCTACACCTTC. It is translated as CASKGQANYGYTF. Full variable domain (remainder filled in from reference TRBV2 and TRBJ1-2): EPEVTQTPSHQVTQMGQEVILRCVPISNHLYFYWYRQILGQKVEFLVSFYNNEISEKSEIFDDQFSVERPDGSNFTLKIRSTKLEDSAMYFCASKGQANYGYTFGSGTRLTVV.

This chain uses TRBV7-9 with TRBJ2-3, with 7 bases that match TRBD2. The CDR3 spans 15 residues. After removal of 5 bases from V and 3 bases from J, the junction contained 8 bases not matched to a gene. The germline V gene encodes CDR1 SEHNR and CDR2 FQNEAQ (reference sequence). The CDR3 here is CASSTWGGVTDTQYF. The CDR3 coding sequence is TGTGCCAGCAGCACCTGGGGGGGTGTAACAGATACGCAGTATTTT.

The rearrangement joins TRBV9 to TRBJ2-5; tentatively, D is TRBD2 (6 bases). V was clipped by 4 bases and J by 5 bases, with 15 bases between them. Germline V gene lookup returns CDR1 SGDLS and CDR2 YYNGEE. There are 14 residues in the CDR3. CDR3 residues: CASSMGLRPETQYF. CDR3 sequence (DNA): TGTGCCAGCAGCATGGGACTGCGACCGGAGACCCAGTACTTC.

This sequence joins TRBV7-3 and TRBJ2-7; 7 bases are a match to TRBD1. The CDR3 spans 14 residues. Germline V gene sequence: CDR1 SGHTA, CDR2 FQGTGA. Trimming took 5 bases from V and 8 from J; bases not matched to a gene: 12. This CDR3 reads CASSLRQGDPKQYF. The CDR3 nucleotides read TGTGCCAGCAGCCTGAGGCAGGGGGACCCGAAGCAGTACTTC.

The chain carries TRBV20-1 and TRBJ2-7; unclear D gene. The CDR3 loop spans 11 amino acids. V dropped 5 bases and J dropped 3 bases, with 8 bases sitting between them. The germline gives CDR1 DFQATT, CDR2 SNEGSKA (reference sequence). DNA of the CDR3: TGCAGTGCTGAGATCCTCTACGAGCAGTACTTC. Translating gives CSAEILYEQYF.